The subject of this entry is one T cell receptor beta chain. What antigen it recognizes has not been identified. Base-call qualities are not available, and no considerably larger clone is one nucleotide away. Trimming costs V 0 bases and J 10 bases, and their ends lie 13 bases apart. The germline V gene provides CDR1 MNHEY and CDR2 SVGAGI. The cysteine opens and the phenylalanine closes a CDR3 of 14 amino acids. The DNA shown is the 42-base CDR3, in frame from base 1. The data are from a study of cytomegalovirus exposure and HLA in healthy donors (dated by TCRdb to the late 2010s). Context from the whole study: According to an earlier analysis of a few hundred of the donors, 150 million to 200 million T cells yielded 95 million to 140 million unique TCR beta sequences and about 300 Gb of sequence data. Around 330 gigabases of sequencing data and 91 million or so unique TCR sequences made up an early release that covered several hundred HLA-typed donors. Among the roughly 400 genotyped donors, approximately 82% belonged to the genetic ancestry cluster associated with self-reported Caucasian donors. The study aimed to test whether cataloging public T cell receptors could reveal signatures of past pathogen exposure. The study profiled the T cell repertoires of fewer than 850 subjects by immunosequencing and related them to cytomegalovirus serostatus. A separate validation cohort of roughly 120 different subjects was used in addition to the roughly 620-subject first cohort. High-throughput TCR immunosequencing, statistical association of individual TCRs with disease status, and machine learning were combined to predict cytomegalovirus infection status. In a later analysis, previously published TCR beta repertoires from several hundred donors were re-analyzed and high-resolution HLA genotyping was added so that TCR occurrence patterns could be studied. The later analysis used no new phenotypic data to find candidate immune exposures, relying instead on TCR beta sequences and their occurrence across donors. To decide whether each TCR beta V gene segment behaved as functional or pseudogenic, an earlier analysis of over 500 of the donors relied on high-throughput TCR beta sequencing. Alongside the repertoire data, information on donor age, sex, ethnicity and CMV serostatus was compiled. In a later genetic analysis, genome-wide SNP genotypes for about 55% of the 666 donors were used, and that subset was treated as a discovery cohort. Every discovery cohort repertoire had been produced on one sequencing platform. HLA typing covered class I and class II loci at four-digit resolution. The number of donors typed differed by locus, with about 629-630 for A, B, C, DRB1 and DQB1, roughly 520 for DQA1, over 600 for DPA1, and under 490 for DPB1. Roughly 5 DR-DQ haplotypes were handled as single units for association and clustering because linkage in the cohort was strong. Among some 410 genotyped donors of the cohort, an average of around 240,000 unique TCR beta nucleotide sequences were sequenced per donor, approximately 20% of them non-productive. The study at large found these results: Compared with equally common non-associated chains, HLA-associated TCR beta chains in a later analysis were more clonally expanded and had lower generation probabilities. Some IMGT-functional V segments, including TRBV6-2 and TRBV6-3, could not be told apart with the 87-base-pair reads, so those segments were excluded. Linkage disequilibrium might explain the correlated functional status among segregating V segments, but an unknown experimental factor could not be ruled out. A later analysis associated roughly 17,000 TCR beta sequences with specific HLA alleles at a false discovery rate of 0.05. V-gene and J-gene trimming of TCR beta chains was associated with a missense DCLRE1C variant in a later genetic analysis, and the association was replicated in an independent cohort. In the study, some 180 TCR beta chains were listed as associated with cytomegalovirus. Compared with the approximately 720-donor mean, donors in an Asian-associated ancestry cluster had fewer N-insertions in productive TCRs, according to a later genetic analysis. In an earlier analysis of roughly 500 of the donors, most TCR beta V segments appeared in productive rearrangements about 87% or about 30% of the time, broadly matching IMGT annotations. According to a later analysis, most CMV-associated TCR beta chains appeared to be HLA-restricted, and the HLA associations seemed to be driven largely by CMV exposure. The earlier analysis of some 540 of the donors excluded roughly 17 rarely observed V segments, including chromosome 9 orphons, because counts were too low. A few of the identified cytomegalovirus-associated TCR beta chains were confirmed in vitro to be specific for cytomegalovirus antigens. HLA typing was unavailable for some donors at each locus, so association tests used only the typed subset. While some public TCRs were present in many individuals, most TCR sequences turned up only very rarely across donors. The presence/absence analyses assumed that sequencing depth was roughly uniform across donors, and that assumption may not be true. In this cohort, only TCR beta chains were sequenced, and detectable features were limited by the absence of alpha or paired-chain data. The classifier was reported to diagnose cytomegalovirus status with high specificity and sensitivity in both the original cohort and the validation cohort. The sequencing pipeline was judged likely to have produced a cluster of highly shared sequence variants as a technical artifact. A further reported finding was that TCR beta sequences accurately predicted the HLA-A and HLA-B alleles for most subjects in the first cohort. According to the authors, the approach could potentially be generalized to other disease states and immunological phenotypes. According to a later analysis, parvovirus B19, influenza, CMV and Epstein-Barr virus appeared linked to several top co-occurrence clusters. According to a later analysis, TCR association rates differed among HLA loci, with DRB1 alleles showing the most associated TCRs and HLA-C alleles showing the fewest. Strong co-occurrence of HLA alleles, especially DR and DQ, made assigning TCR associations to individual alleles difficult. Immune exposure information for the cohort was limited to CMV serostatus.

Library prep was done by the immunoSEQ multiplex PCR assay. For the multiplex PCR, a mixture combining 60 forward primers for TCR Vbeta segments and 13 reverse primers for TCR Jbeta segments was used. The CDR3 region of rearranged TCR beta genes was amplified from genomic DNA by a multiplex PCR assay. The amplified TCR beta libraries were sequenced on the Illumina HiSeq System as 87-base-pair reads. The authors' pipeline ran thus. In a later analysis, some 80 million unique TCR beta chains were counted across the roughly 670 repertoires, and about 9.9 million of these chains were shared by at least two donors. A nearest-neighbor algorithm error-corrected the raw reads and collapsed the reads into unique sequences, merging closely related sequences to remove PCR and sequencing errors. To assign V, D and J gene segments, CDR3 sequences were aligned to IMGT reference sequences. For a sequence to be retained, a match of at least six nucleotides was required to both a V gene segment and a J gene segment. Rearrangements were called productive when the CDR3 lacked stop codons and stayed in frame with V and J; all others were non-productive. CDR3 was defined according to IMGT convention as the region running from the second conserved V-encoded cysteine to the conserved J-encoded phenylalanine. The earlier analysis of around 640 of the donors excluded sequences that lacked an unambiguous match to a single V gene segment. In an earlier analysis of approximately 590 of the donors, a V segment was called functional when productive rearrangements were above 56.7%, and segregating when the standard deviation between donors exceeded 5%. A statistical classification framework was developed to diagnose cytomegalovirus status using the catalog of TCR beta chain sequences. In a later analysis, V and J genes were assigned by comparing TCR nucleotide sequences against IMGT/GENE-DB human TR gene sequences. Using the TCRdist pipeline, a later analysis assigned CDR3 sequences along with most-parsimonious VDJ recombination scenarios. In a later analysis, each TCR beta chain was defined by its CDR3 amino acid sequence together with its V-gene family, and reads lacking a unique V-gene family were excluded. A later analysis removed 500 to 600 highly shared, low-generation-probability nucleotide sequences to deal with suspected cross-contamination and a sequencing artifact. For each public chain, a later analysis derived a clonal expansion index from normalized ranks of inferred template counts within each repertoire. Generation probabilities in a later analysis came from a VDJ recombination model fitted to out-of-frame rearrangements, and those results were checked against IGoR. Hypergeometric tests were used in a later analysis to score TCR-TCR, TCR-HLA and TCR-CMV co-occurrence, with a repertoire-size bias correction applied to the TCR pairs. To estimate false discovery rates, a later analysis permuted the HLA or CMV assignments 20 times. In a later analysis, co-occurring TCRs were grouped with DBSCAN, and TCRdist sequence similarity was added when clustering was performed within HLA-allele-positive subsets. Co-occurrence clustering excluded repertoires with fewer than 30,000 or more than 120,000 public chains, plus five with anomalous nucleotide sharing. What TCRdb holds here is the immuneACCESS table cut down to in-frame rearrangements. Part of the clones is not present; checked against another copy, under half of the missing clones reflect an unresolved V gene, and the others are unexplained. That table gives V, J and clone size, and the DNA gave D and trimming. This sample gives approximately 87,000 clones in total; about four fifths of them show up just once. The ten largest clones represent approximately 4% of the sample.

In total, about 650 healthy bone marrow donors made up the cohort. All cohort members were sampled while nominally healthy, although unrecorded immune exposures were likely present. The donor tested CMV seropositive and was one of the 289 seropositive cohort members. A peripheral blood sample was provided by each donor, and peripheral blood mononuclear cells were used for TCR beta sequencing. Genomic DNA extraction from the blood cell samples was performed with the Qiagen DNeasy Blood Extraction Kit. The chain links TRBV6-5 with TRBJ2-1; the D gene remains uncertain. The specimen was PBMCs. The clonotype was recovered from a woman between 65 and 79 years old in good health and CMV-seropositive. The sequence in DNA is TGTGCCAGCAGTTACTCGAGTATGGGCAGCGAGCAGTTCTTC. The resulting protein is CASSYSSMGSEQFF.